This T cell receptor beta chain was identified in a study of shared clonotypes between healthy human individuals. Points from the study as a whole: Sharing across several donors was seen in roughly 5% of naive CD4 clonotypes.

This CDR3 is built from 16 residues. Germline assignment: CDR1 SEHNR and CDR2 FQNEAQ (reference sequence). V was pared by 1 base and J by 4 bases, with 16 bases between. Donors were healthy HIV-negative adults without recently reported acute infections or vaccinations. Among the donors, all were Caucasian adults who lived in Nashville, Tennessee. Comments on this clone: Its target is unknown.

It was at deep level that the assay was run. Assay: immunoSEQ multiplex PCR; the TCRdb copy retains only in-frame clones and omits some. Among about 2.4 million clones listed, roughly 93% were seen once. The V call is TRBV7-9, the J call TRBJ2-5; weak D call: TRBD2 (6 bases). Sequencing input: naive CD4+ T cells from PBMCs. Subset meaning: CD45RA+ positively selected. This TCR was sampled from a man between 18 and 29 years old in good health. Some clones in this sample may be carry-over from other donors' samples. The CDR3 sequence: CASSLGPGVIGETQYF. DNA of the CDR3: TGTGCCAGCAGCTTAGGGCCGGGGGTGATTGGAGAGACCCAGTACTTC. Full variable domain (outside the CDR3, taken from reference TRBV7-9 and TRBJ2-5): DTGVSQNPRHKITKRGQNVTFRCDPISEHNRLYWYRQTLGQGPEFLTYFQNEAQLEKSRLLSDRFSAERPKGSFSTLEIQRTEQGDSAMYLCASSLGPGVIGETQYFGPGTRLLVL.